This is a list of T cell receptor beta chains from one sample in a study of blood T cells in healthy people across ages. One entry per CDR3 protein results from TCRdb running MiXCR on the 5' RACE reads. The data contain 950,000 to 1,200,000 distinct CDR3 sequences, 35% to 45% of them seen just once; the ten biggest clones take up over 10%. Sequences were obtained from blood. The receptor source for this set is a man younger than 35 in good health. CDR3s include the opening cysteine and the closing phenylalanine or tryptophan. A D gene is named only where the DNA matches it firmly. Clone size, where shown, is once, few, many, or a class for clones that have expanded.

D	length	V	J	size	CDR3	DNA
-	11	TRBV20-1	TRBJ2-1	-	CSARVAYEQIF	TGCAGTGCTAGAGTGGCTTATGAGCAGATCTTC
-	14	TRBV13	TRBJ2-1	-	CASSYAGTHNEQFF	TGTGCCAGCAGCTACGCAGGGACGCACAATGAGCAGTTCTTC
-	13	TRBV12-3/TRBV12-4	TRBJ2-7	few	CASSLPGGNEQYF	TGTGCCAGCAGTCTCCCGGGTGGAAACGAGCAGTACTTC
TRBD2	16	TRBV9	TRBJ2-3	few	CASSVTSGLSTDTQYF	TGTGCCAGCAGCGTGACTAGCGGCCTCAGCACAGATACGCAGTATTTT
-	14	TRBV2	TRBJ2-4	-	CAGSGIGPKNIQYF	TGTGCCGGTTCCGGGATAGGACCCAAAAACATTCAGTACTTC
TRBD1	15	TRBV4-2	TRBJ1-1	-	CASSQGTGGVSEAFF	TGTGCCAGCAGCCAAGGGACAGGGGGCGTCTCTGAAGCTTTCTTT
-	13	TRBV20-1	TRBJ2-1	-	CSAPNPQGTEQFF	TGCAGTGCCCCTAACCCACAGGGCACTGAGCAGTTCTTC
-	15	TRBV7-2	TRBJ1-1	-	CASSTTREGNTEAFF	TGTGCCAGCAGCACAACAAGAGAGGGGAACACTGAAGCTTTCTTT
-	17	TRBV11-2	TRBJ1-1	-	CASSPHLRMVRNTEAFF	TGTGCCAGCAGCCCCCACCTCCGCATGGTCCGGAACACTGAAGCTTTCTTT
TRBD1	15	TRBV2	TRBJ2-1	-	CASSITGGRFNEQFF	TGTGCCAGCAGTATCACAGGGGGCAGGTTCAATGAGCAGTTCTTC
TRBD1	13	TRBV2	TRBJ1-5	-	CACTGQLNQPQHF	TGTGCCTGCACGGGACAGCTAAATCAGCCCCAGCATTTT
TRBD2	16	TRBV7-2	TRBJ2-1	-	CASSSHPGGGYNEQFF	TGTGCCAGCAGCTCCCACCCGGGGGGAGGCTACAATGAGCAGTTCTTC
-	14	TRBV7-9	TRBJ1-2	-	CASSLTDPSRGYTF	TGTGCCAGCAGCTTAACGGACCCAAGCCGGGGCTACACCTTC
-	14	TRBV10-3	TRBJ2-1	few	CASLRGSPYNEQFF	TGTGCCAGCCTCCGAGGGAGCCCCTACAATGAGCAGTTCTTC
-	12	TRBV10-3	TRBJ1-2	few	CAIGWLKEGYTF	TGTGCCATCGGTTGGTTGAAAGAGGGCTACACCTTC
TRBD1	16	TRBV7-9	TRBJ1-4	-	CASSILRTGGDEKLFF	TGTGCCAGCAGCATTCTAAGGACAGGGGGCGATGAAAAACTGTTTTTT
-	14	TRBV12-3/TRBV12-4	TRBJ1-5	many	CASSPGVSNQPQHF	TGTGCCAGCAGCCCAGGGGTTAGCAATCAGCCCCAGCATTTT
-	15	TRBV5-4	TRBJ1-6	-	CASAALANTNSPPHF	TGTGCCAGCGCGGCTTTGGCTAATACGAATTCACCCCCCCACTTT
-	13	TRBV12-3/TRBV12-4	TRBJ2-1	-	CASIDDTNNEQFF	TGTGCCAGCATCGATGACACCAACAATGAGCAGTTCTTC
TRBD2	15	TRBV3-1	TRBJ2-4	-	CASSQVGGGQDIQYF	TGTGCCAGCAGCCAAGTCGGGGGGGGGCAAGACATTCAGTACTTC
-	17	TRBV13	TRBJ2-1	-	CASSLNLSPATYNEQFF	TGTGCCAGCAGCTTAAATCTCTCCCCAGCGACCTACAATGAGCAGTTCTTC
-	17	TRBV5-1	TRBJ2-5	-	CASSRRSRGGNQETQYF	TGCGCCAGCAGCCGGAGGTCCAGGGGCGGGAACCAAGAGACCCAGTACTTC
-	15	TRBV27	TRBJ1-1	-	CASARGLGGWSEAFF	TGTGCCAGCGCCAGGGGCTTAGGGGGGTGGTCTGAAGCTTTCTTT
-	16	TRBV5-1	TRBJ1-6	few	CASMAGSGVLNSPLHF	TGCGCCAGCATGGCTGGCTCGGGCGTTTTGAATTCACCCCTCCACTTT
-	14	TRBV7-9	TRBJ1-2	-	CASKMGSAGDGYTF	TGTGCCAGCAAGATGGGGTCTGCGGGAGATGGCTACACCTTC
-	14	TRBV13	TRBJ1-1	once	CASSLGDKNTEAYF	TGTGCCAGCAGCCTGGGGGACAAGAACACTGAAGCTTACTTT
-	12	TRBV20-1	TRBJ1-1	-	CSAPGSYGAAFF	TGCAGTGCCCCGGGATCATACGGGGCAGCTTTCTTT
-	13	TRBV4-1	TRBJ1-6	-	CASSQEDQRPLHF	TGCGCCAGCAGCCAAGAGGACCAGCGGCCCCTCCACTTT
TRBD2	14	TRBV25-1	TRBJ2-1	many	CASSASGDYNEQFF	TGTGCCAGCAGCGCTAGCGGGGACTACAATGAGCAGTTCTTC
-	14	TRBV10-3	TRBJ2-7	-	CAISEATQSYEQYF	TGTGCCATCAGTGAGGCGACACAATCCTACGAGCAGTACTTC
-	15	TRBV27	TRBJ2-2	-	CASSFTGPPTGELFF	TGTGCCAGCAGTTTCACCGGGCCTCCCACCGGGGAGCTGTTTTTT
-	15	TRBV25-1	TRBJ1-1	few	CASRTPGHMNTEAFF	TGTGCCAGCAGGACTCCCGGACACATGAACACTGAAGCTTTCTTT
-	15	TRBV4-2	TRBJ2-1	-	CASSQLTGGGNEQFF	TGTGCCAGCAGCCAATTAACAGGTGGGGGGAATGAGCAGTTCTTC
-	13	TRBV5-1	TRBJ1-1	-	CASSLRLGREAFF	TGCGCCAGCAGCCTAAGATTGGGGAGGGAAGCTTTCTTT
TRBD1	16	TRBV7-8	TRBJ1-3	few	CASSTYRGSPGNTIYF	TGTGCCAGCAGCACGTACAGGGGGTCCCCTGGAAACACCATATATTTT